This is a list of T cell receptor beta chains from one sample in a study of CD8+ T cells in alopecia areata. Assay used: immunoSEQ multiplex PCR; TCRdb lists only in-frame clones, some missing. The profile shows about 76,000 clones, approximately 66% of them singletons. This sample comprised CD8+ T cells sorted from blood, obtained at week 24, from a patient treated with tofacitinib. These receptors originate from a human donor with alopecia areata. Each CDR3 is given with its conserved first and last residue. The order of the fields is J gene, V gene, clone size, D gene, CDR3 DNA, CDR3 protein. A D gene is named only where the DNA matches it firmly. Clone size, where shown, is once, few, many, or a class for clones that have expanded.

>TRBJ2-5|TRBV13|.|TRBD1
TGTGCCAGCAGCATACGGTGGGACAGCCAAGAGACCCAGTACTTC
CASSIRWDSQETQYF
>TRBJ1-2|TRBV7-9|.|.
TGTGCCAGCAGCGTCCATGGTCCGGAGGGCTACACCTTC
CASSVHGPEGYTF
>TRBJ2-7|TRBV28|few|TRBD1
TGTGCCAGCAGTCACCCCGTACCCGGGACAGACCGCGATCTATACGAGCAGTACTTC
CASSHPVPGTDRDLYEQYF
>TRBJ2-1|TRBV30|.|TRBD2
TGTGCCTGGAGTGTTCCTCGACTAGCGGGAGGGAAATACAATGAGCAGTTCTTC
CAWSVPRLAGGKYNEQFF
>TRBJ1-2|TRBV15|.|.
TGTGCCACCAGCAGAGATCGCACAGGGATTGACGGCTACACCTTC
CATSRDRTGIDGYTF
>TRBJ2-7|TRBV27|few|TRBD2
TGTGCCAGCAGTACGGGAGGGCGGAACGAGCAGTACTTC
CASSTGGRNEQYF
>TRBJ2-7|TRBV29-1|.|.
TGCAGCGTTGAAGTCTGGCAGGGACCAACCTACGAGCAGTACTTC
CSVEVWQGPTYEQYF
>TRBJ2-2|TRBV5-4|few|.
TGTGCCAGCAGCGGAACCCTAGCAGGACCGAACACCGGGGAGCTGTTTTTT
CASSGTLAGPNTGELFF
>TRBJ1-1|TRBV6-5|.|TRBD1
TGTGCCAGCAGTCCATTGGACAGGGCTGAAGCTTTCTTT
CASSPLDRAEAFF
>TRBJ2-1|TRBV5-1|.|.
TGCGCCAGCAGCGCAGATTTGGCCTACAATGAGCAGTTCTTC
CASSADLAYNEQFF
>TRBJ1-5|TRBV27|.|.
TGTGCCAGCAGTTCCGACGGGTACAATCAGCCCCAGCATTTT
CASSSDGYNQPQHF
>TRBJ1-5|TRBV5-1|.|.
TGCGCCAGCAGCTTGGCAGCGGGCTGGCAGCCCCAGCATTTT
CASSLAAGWQPQHF
>TRBJ1-1|TRBV6-5|.|.
TGTGCCAGCAGTTACTCCCTAGGGGTAATAGAAGCTTTCTTT
CASSYSLGVIEAFF
>TRBJ2-7|TRBV7-2|once|.
TGTGCCAGCAGCTTCCATAGCTACGAGCAGTACTTC
CASSFHSYEQYF
>TRBJ2-1|TRBV4-1|.|TRBD2
TGCGCCAGCAGCCAAGATTCGAGCGGGGGGTTCTCCTACAATGAGCAGTTCTTC
CASSQDSSGGFSYNEQFF
>TRBJ2-7|TRBV4-1|.|TRBD1
TGCGCCACCTCAATGGGACAGGGGTACGAGCAGTACTTC
CATSMGQGYEQYF
>TRBJ1-1|TRBV27|.|.
TGTGCCAGCCAACAGCTCATGAACACTGAAGCTTTCTTT
CASQQLMNTEAFF
>TRBJ2-3|TRBV7-3|once|.
TGTGCCAGCAGCTACGGGACCTCACGGAGCACAGATACGCAGTATTTT
CASSYGTSRSTDTQYF
>TRBJ1-4|TRBV6-1|.|.
TGTGCCAGCAGTGGGGACGGCGCCGCTAATGAAAAACTGTTTTTT
CASSGDGAANEKLFF
>TRBJ2-5|TRBV6-5|.|TRBD2
TGTGCCACATGGGGAGGGAAGACCCAGTACTTC
CATWGGKTQYF
>TRBJ1-1|TRBV30|.|TRBD1
TGTACCTGGAGAACTACAGGGGGCTACACTGAAGCTTTCTTT
CTWRTTGGYTEAFF
>TRBJ2-7|TRBV4-1|few|.
TGCGCCAGCAGCCAAGTAGTGGCCTACGAGCAGTACTTC
CASSQVVAYEQYF
>TRBJ1-2|TRBV29-1|.|.
TGCAGCGTTGTCGGGTTGGGGAATGGCTACACCTTC
CSVVGLGNGYTF
>TRBJ2-4|TRBV27|.|TRBD2
TGTGCCAGCAGTTTTCTAGCGGGAGAGGGGGTAGCCAAAAACATTCAGTACTTC
CASSFLAGEGVAKNIQYF
>TRBJ2-5|TRBV9|.|TRBD1
TGTGCCAGCAGCGAAACAGGGGCACAAGAGACCCAGTACTTC
CASSETGAQETQYF
>TRBJ2-3|TRBV7-9|.|.
TGTGCCAGCAGCTTAGTCGTCAGCACAGATACGCAGTATTTT
CASSLVVSTDTQYF
>TRBJ2-3|TRBV15|.|.
TGTGCCACCAGCAGGACGGACAGCCGCCTTGATACGCAGTATTTT
CATSRTDSRLDTQYF
>TRBJ1-2|TRBV4-1|once|.
TGCGCCAGCAGCCAAGTGACGGCCTATGGCTACACCTTC
CASSQVTAYGYTF
>TRBJ1-2|TRBV6-4|.|TRBD1
TGTGCCAGCAGTTACTCAGCTGTGGGGACAGGGGAGGACTATGGCTACACCTTC
CASSYSAVGTGEDYGYTF
>TRBJ2-3|TRBV4-1|.|TRBD1
TGCGCCAGCAGCCAAGATCCAACAGGGGGAGATACGCAGTATTTT
CASSQDPTGGDTQYF
>TRBJ1-1|TRBV5-1|.|.
TGCGCCAGCAGGTTAGGGAGCACTGAAGCTTTCTTT
CASRLGSTEAFF